The sequence of this T cell receptor (beta chain) was determined in a study of memory CD8 T cells in hepatitis C reinfection. TCRdb's table, derived via immunoSEQ multiplex PCR, lists solely in-frame clones and lacks some. Here the sample spans approximately 50,000 clones, about 90% being singletons. The time point denotes: pre-reinfection, 55 to 20 weeks before reinfection detection. No in vitro expansion preceded TCR sequencing of the sorted cells. Trimming removed 4 bases from V and 6 bases from J; junction bases left unmatched: 5. Germline CDR1 and CDR2: MGHRA and YSYEKL. This CDR3 comprises 15 residues.

The clonotype was recovered from a man aged 18 to 30 with hepatitis C virus infection. Input material: naive CD8+ T cells sorted from blood. The V call is TRBV4-1, the J call TRBJ2-7; 14 bases line up with TRBD2. The CDR3 sequence: CASSPRLAGGLEQYV. The CDR3, as DNA: TGCGCCAGCAGCCCGAGACTAGCGGGGGGGCTCGAGCAGTACGTC.